The TCR beta chain described here comes from a study of IL-17A CD8 T cells in psoriatic arthritis synovium. About the full investigation: The goal of the study was to characterize the phenotype, molecular profile and function of synovial IL-17A+CD8+ T cells in the pathogenesis of psoriatic arthritis. The investigation overall reported the following: Because no psoriatic arthritis synovial tissue samples were available, cells were taken from synovial fluid instead of synovial tissue. Only a few patients were covered by TCR sequencing, and this limited sample size was acknowledged by the authors. In two patients, many Tc17 clones were found to be shared with the synovial Tc1 population, resulting in Morisita overlap indices above 0.8. Although some individual clones took up over 5% of the repertoire, most synovial CD8+ subsets stayed polyclonal.

CD3+ T cells isolated by magnetic separation were stimulated with PMA and ionomycin for 1.5 hours and then labeled using IL-17A and IFNgamma cytokine secretion assays. Synovial fluid effusions were drawn by aspiration from the actively inflamed joints of psoriatic arthritis patients. Memory CD8+ T cells in synovial fluid were sorted patient by patient into Tc17 (IL-17A+) cells, bulk memory cells and Tc1 (IL-17A-IFNgamma+) cells in order to compare their TCR repertoires. The psoriatic arthritis patients fulfilled the Classification of Psoriatic Arthritis Study Group (CASPAR) criteria. After counterstaining with viability dye plus anti-CD3, CD8, CD14 and CD4 antibodies, the cytokine-secreting cells were sorted on a BD FACSAria. Sorted CD8+ T cell subsets from the synovial fluid of three patients with psoriatic arthritis were subjected to TCRbeta sequencing. After isolation with Lymphoprep, synovial fluid mononuclear cells were cryopreserved in liquid nitrogen until use. The medium used for cryopreservation had approximately 50% fetal calf serum and approximately 10% dimethyl sulfoxide.

After DNA extraction (Qiagen), TCRbeta V-D-J rearrangements underwent bias-controlled amplification and then high-throughput sequencing (immunoSEQ; Adaptive Biotech). From the authors' description of their analysis: The immunoSEQ Analyzer platform was used to analyze productive sequences at the sequence level. Clonality was computed as 1 minus Pielou's evenness, ranging from 0 (highly polyclonal) to 1 (monoclonal). How much repertoires overlapped between subsets was quantified with the Morisita index, which goes from 0 (no similarity) to 1 (complete similarity). This is the immuneACCESS table as TCRdb keeps it, with only in-frame sequences that have V and J called. A part of the clones is gone; compared with another copy, unresolved V genes explain less than half, and the rest is unexplained. V and J calls and clone size come straight from that table; D and trimming were deduced from the DNA. The sample contains about 2,200 clones, approximately 68% of them found a single time. The ten largest clones represent about 15% of the sample.

The germline V gene encodes CDR1 MGHRA and CDR2 YSYEKL. The junction shows trimming of 0 bases on V and 11 bases on J, and the gene matches do not reach 2 bases of it. Reading from cysteine to phenylalanine, the CDR3 counts 13 amino acids. Just the 39-base CDR3 DNA is kept, in frame starting at base 1. Note on this clone: Its antigen is currently not known. Base qualities are not at hand, and no much larger clone is one base apart.

The sample comprised IFN-gamma+ CD8+ T cells from synovial fluid. The sample's cell subset or site label, decoded: IL-17A-IFNgamma+ memory CD8+ (Tc1) cells. The sequence is built from TRBV4-1 and TRBJ2-3; 10 of the junction bases match TRBD2. The sequence came from a human donor with psoriatic arthritis. The DNA is TGCGCCAGCAGCCAAGATGGACTAGCGGAGCAGTATTTT. This codes for CASSQDGLAEQYF.